Included here is one T cell receptor beta chain sequence, with context. V lost 4 bases to trimming and J lost 7 bases; unmatched junction nucleotides: 14. The CDR3 totals 16 residues. Germline V lookup: CDR1 MNHEY, CDR2 SMNVEV (reference sequence). The data derive from a study of human T cells and chemical hapten exposure. Regarding time point: patch test 1, 2 weeks after DPC sensitization. Described treatment: therapeutic diphenylcyclopropenone sensitization with weekly scalp DPC. TCRdb re-analysed the RACE reads in MiXCR, keeping a single row per CDR3 protein. This sample has roughly 180,000 distinct CDR3 sequences, with 20% to 25% found just once.

The TCR originated in a woman aged 50 to 65 with alopecia areata. Some clones in this sample may be carry-over from other donors' samples. V is TRBV27 and J is TRBJ2-7; TRBD1 matches 9 bases. The sample consisted of whole blood, taken in connection with sensitization to the hapten diphenylcyclopropenone (DPC). For the CDR3, the DNA is TGTGCCAGCAGTTCCTATACAGGGGGCGAGGGGGGGGAGCAGTACTTC. Translation gives CASSSYTGGEGGEQYF.